This TCR beta chain was identified during a study of CD8 T cells in Susac syndrome. Study-wide findings and caveats: The study admitted that it had a relatively small number of individuals in its TCR sequencing and HLA analysis.

Concerning this clonotype itself: The antigen remains undetermined.

The authors sequenced TCR beta from blood CD8+ and CD4+ T cells. Controls were drawn from healthy donors and were matched for age and sex. Germline loops: CDR1 MNHEY, CDR2 SMNVEV (reference sequence). The J segment lost 6 bases and the V segment lost 10 bases, leaving 10 bases of the junction unmatched. This CDR3 is built from 15 residues. When the RNA was reverse transcribed, random hexamers were used with an input of 0.5 to 1 ug. The authors amplified TCR beta CDR3 across 54 Vbeta and 13 Jbeta using immunoSEQ multiplex PCR. TCRdb analysed the immunoSEQ multiplex PCR reads with MiXCR anew, one entry per CDR3 protein. The data hold fewer than 70,000 distinct CDR3 sequences, with around 95% observed a single time.

The specimen sequenced was CD8+ T cells from PBMCs. The source of this sequence is a human donor in good health. This chain uses TRBV27 with TRBJ2-3; TRBD2 agrees at 13 bases. The chain's CDR3 is CATRLAGGSLDTQYF. The CDR3 nucleotides read TGTGCCACACGACTAGCGGGGGGTTCACTTGATACGCAGTATTTT.